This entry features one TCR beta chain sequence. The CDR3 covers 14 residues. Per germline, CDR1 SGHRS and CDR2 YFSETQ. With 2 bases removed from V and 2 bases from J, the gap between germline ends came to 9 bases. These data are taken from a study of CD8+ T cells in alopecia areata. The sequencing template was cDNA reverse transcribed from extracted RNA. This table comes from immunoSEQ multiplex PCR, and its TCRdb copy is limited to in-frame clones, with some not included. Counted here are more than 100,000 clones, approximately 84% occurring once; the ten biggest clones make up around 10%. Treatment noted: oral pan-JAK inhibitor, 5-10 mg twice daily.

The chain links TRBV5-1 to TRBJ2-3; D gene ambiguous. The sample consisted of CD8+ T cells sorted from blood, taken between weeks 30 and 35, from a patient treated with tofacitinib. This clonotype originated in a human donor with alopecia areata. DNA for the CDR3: TGCGCCAGCAGCTTCGGCAGAGACACAGATACGCAGTATTTT. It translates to CASSFGRDTDTQYF.